This TCR beta chain was sequenced during a study of T cell responses to AZD1222 COVID-19 vaccine. Points from the study as a whole: White British donors predominated, females outnumbered males, and clonal diversity was possibly underestimated. Vaccine-associated CD4 TCRs spanned spike, dominant at 160-218 and 743-854.

TCRdb's copy holds only in-frame clones and misses some; the assay was immunoSEQ multiplex PCR. This sample yields fewer than 140,000 clones, of which about 90% are seen a single time; less than 9.5% belongs to the top ten. Some second doses came at about 4 weeks and others at about 12 weeks; these were pooled. From germline, CDR1 is SQVTM and CDR2 ANQGSEA. The V gene lost 7 bases and the J gene lost 1 base, with 12 bases spanning the gap. CDR3 size: 13 residues. Details on this clone: Its antigen is unknown.

The sequence was obtained from an adult who received the AZD1222 COVID-19 vaccine. The V call is TRBV29-1, the J call TRBJ2-3; D is unclear. Source: peripheral blood, taken 28 days after the second AZD1222 dose. DNA for the CDR3: TGCAGCGGATCGTGGCAGGGCACAGATACGCAGTATTTT. This codes for CSGSWQGTDTQYF.